Reported below is one T cell receptor (beta chain). This clonotype occurred many times. This receptor's antigen is unknown. Per-base qualities were not stored, and no clone one base away is much larger. These data belong to a study of identical twins (dated by TCRdb to 2016 to 2017). For context, the study as a whole: To test whether fetal clonotypes persist, the study used deep sequencing on TCR alpha and beta repertoires from monozygotic twins, unrelated adults of various ages, and cord blood. To rule out contamination, the twin experiments were replicated at different times with different library preparation protocols.

Only healthy Caucasian donors were included. The twin cohort comprised three pairs of female monozygotic twins, all aged roughly 18 to 30 years. Positive isolation kits from Invitrogen were used to isolate the CD4+ and CD8+ T cell populations. What the authors observed across the whole study: Zero-insertion analyses could be partly confounded by invariant T cells such as MAIT and iNKT, though diverse VJ usage argued against such confounding for most clonotypes. The excess sharing between twins in beta out-of-frame sequences was weaker because fewer shared sequences reduced the signal-to-noise ratio. Conclusions relied on cross-sectional statistical analysis, since the same donors could not be followed over many years. Fewer insertions were carried by abundant cord blood beta clonotypes, a similar but weaker trend appeared in young adult naive repertoires, and no such trend appeared in memory repertoires. Out-of-frame TCR alpha sequences shared between twins showed an excess of low generation-probability sequences compared with coincidental sharing between unrelated individuals. In monozygotic twins, recombination models systematically underestimated out-of-frame TCR alpha sharing, but the models matched the sharing seen between unrelated individuals.

V gives up 3 bases and J gives up 7 bases, and the segment between their germline ends measures 9 bases. CDR3 length: 13 amino acids, cysteine to phenylalanine. The only DNA kept is the CDR3, 39 bases in frame from the first base. Library construction relied on 5' RACE. The instrument given in TCRdb is Illumina HiSeq 2000. A universal primer binding site was added through template switching, and the final cDNA carried a unique molecular identifier so that TCR cDNA molecules could be counted accurately. Specific primers in the conserved constant-segment region were used to synthesize first-strand cDNA for TCR alpha and beta chains. To control for contamination, every cDNA library was double barcoded, receiving both a SMART-Mk sample barcode and Illumina barcodes. TruSeq adapter sequences, together with Illumina sample barcodes, were added in two successive PCR steps. The Illumina HiSeq platform was used with custom primers to sequence TCR alpha and beta cDNA libraries. Under the source paper's analysis protocol: MiGEC processed the raw reads to extract unique molecular identifiers, while MiXCR was used to determine the CDR3 positions. Recombination models were inferred per individual with the repgenHMM and IGoR tools using an EM algorithm. The analysis of shared clonotypes was done with the tcR package in R, with sharing normalized by the product of cloneset sizes. Out-of-frame nonproductive sequences were analyzed to study raw recombination free of thymic and clonal selection effects. TCRdb trimmed the raw reads at Q25, called clones with MiXCR and kept productive beta chains. A single entry per CDR3 protein holds the most common genes and DNA from its merged rows. The V and J calls were determined by TCRdb, not by the authors. In this sample the table shows around 290,000 distinct CDR3 sequences, 8% to 9.5% of which occur a single time. Clones ranked in the top ten supply roughly 6.8% of the sample.

The data also belong to a second study, concerning yellow fever vaccine responses in identical twins. The second investigation adds: According to the authors, the vaccine-induced T cell response in identical twins seemed to be partly convergent and partly specific to each individual. The study precisely tracked vaccine-responding T cell clones in identical twins.

The material sequenced was CD8+ T cells sorted from blood. Recombination joined TRBV12-3 or TRBV12-4 with TRBJ1-4, and the D gene may be TRBD1, 5 bases matching. The TCR was taken from a woman under 30 in good health. The nucleotides are TGTGCCAGCAGTTTTACAGGTCGTGAAAAACTGTTTTTT. Translation gives CASSFTGREKLFF.